This TCR beta chain was documented in a study of cytomegalovirus exposure and HLA in healthy donors. General study points: TCR beta chains associated with HLA were, in a later analysis, more clonally expanded than equally common others. The classifier reportedly diagnosed cytomegalovirus status with high sensitivity and specificity. Being productive about 87% or about 30% of the time was typical of most TCR beta V segments in an earlier analysis. TCR beta V- and J-gene trimming was later associated with a missense DCLRE1C variant.

PCR primers comprised 60 Vbeta and 13 Jbeta primers. Here immunoSEQ multiplex PCR was the method, and the copy in TCRdb shows in-frame clones only, minus some. The sample consists of 110,000 to 150,000 clones, around 72% of them appearing once. For this clone: Its target is not known.

Germline V lookup: CDR1 SGHNT, CDR2 YYREEE (reference sequence). J lost 5 bases, V lost 3 bases, and 8 bases had no gene match. The CDR3 has 15 residues. The chain uses TRBV5-4 and TRBJ2-5; TRBD1 aligns across 9 bases. The sequence came from a man aged 40-49 years in good health and CMV-seronegative. The sequencing sample was made of PBMCs. CDR3 protein: CASSSAGQGSETQYF. The CDR3 bases are TGTGCCAGCAGCTCCGCGGGACAGGGATCGGAGACCCAGTACTTC.